This T cell receptor (beta chain) was captured in a study of monozygotic twins with inflammatory bowel disease. Without any T cell sorting, total RNA was isolated from whole blood. TCRdb reprocessed the 5' RACE reads and stores each CDR3 protein as one record, lacking DNA. The repertoire table contains 330,000 or so distinct CDR3 sequences. There are 11 residues in the CDR3. Germline assignment: CDR1 SEHNR and CDR2 FQNEAQ (reference sequence). Specimen: blood. The sequence derives from a human donor with ulcerative colitis or Crohn's disease, or a healthy co-twin of an affected twin (not recorded which). V usage is TRBV7-9 and J usage is TRBJ1-2; TCRdb indicates TRBD1, and absent DNA this call remains unverified. CDR3 amino acids: CASSLRTKNTF.